This T cell receptor (beta chain) was captured by sequencing in a study of T cell responses to AZD1222 COVID-19 vaccine. The overall study: Some second doses came at about 4 weeks and others at about 12 weeks; these were pooled. Study-level results: Vaccination with two AZD1222 doses was followed by a rise in Spike-specific TCR breadth and depth. Across the whole spike, CD4 TCRs peaked at regions 160-218 and 743-854. Clonal diversity was possibly underestimated, and the donors were mostly white British, with more females.

Data came from immunoSEQ multiplex PCR; TCRdb stores just in-frame clones and leaves some out. The table has about 180,000 clones, roughly 88% seen once. Trimming removed 0 bases at V and 7 bases at J, with 9 bases between. CDR1 and CDR2 (germline): MNHEY, SVGAGI. The CDR3 contains 14 residues. A note on this clone: Its specificity is not known.

The chain uses TRBV6-5 and TRBJ2-2; no clear D. The receptor's source is an adult in good health. The input for sequencing was peripheral blood, taken on day 0 of AZD1222 vaccination. The CDR3 nucleotides read TGTGCCAGCAGTTACTCGAATGCCGGCGGGGAGCTGTTTTTT. This encodes CASSYSNAGGELFF.